The clone carrying this TCR beta chain was observed a few times. This sample is part of a study of blood T cell repertoires in COVID-19. Study details: PBMCs, B-cell-depleted T cells, or T cells provided the cDNA or gDNA that made up the material.

The germline V gene encodes CDR1 LGHNT and CDR2 FRNRAP. This CDR3 has 13 amino acids. V gave up 6 bases and J gave up 4 bases, with 12 bases separating them. Using immunoSEQ multiplex PCR, the repertoire was profiled, and TCRdb retains in-frame clones only, with some absent. The table includes around 180,000 clones, more than 75% detected once. The sequence was obtained from a human donor in a cohort sampled during active COVID-19. V usage is TRBV12-5 and J usage is TRBJ1-1; D might be TRBD1 (5 bases). Sample: peripheral blood. This CDR3 is CASGMGGSTEAFF. In nucleotides, the CDR3 is TGTGCTAGTGGGATGGGGGGGTCCACTGAAGCTTTCTTT.